This T cell receptor (beta chain) was recovered during a study of radiation and T cells in renal cell carcinoma. This clone was detected once. The repertoire was sequenced with immunoSEQ multiplex PCR; TCRdb's copy has only in-frame clones and lacks some. The repertoire holds just over 95,000 clones, with less than 90% as singletons. V lost 5 bases, J lost 3 bases, and 8 bases stayed unmatched. The CDR3 length is 14 residues. Germline V CDR1 and CDR2: GTSNPN, SVGIG (reference sequence). Time point indicated: baseline pretreatment blood. Described treatment: 15 Gy SBRT to primary tumor, nephrectomy 4 weeks later.

Sequencing was performed on blood, taken from a patient whose treatment included radiotherapy and nephrectomy. The V call is TRBV30, the J call TRBJ2-3, with 7 bases fitting TRBD2. This sequence originates from a man aged 50 or older with renal cell carcinoma. CDR3 sequence: CAWGGSSGTDTQYF. The CDR3 DNA reads TGTGCCTGGGGGGGGTCTAGCGGAACAGATACGCAGTATTTT.